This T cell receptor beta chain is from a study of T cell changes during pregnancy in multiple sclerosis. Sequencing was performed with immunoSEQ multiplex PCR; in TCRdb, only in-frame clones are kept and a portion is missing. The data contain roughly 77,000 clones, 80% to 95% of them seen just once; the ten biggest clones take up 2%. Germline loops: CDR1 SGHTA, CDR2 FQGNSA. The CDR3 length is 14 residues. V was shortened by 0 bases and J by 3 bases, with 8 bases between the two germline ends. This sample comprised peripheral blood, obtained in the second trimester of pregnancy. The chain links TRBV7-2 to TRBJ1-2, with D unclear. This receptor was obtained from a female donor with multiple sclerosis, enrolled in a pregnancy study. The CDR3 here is CASSLAVEYYGYTF. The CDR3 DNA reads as TGTGCCAGCAGCTTAGCAGTGGAGTACTATGGCTACACCTTC.